This T cell receptor beta chain was documented in a study of blood T cell repertoires in COVID-19. Study context: In each case, the material was cDNA or gDNA derived from T cells, B-cell-depleted T cells, or PBMCs.

This clone was counted once. Allocation to cohorts depended on clinical history reported by the participants. Two negative PCRs, clearance, or symptom resolution were required of recovered Cohort 3 donors. V lost 4 bases, J lost 7 bases, and 16 bases stayed unmatched. The CDR3 runs to 16 residues. The V gene's germline CDR1 is SGHKS and CDR2 YYEKEE (reference sequence). Libraries were prepared by immunoSEQ multiplex PCR; TCRdb keeps only in-frame clonotypes and omits some of them. The profile covers around 150,000 clones, with around 85% appearing a single time and around 6.2% taken by the ten largest.

Sequenced material: PBMCs or T cells enriched from blood (not recorded which). The genes are TRBV5-5 and TRBJ1-2; 7 bases align to TRBD1. The sequence was collected from a woman aged 40 to 50 who had recovered from COVID-19. The CDR3 bases are TGTGCCAGCAGCAACGAGGAGACAGGGTGGTCTCCTGGCTACACCTTC. It specifies CASSNEETGWSPGYTF.